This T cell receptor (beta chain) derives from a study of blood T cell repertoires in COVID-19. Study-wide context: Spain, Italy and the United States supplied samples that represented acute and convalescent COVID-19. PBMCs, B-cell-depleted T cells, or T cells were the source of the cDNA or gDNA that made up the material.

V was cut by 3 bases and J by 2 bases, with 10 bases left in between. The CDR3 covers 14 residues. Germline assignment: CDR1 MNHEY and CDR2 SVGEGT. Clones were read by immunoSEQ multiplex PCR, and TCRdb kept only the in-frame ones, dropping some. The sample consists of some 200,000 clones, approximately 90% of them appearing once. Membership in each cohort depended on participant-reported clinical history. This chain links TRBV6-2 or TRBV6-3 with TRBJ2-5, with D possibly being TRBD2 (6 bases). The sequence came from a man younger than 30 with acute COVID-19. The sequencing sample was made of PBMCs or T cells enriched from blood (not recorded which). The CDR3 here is CASSYEAGQETQYF. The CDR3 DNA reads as TGTGCCAGCAGTTATGAGGCGGGACAAGAGACCCAGTACTTC.